This is a list of T cell receptor beta chains from one sample in a study of blood T cell repertoires in COVID-19. Profiling relied on immunoSEQ multiplex PCR, and the TCRdb table lists in-frame clones only, not all of them. This table has fewer than 200,000 clones, 65% to 90% appearing once. The sequencing input was peripheral blood. The receptors stem from a man in his forties or fifties with active or convalescent COVID-19. The CDR3 runs from the conserved cysteine through the conserved F or W.

CDR3 protein	V gene	J gene
CASSYFPIAGGPDTQYF	TRBV6-2/TRBV6-3	TRBJ2-3
CAWGAAGEAFF	TRBV30	TRBJ1-1
CASSITGPTAGNSPLHF	TRBV5-1	TRBJ1-6
CASSYSMWGQGGYTF	TRBV6-5	TRBJ1-2
CASSFLWTQYF	TRBV11-2	TRBJ2-5
CASGSSNLAGDSYEQYF	TRBV12-5	TRBJ2-7
CASSTSQGDQPQHF	TRBV19	TRBJ1-5
CASPKSVKFQPQHF	TRBV11-2	TRBJ1-5
CASGLGGTGANEKLFF	TRBV12-5	TRBJ1-4
CASSLLRADDIPYEQYF	TRBV7-9	TRBJ2-7